Sequencing of this T cell receptor (beta chain) was carried out in a study of shared clonotypes between healthy human individuals. Study-level information: Donor ages ranged 18 to 49 years: a couple of women, a few men.

The method was immunoSEQ multiplex PCR; TCRdb's version includes in-frame clones alone and lacks a portion of them. The table has hundreds of thousands of clones, approximately 97% seen once. CDR1 and CDR2 (germline): MDHEN, SYDVKM. The CDR3 length is 12 residues. V lost 10 bases and J lost 4, with 13 bases in between. The chain has TRBV28 and TRBJ1-2; maybe TRBD1 (5 bases). The sequencing sample was made of naive CD4+ T cells sorted from blood. The subset denotes: CD45RA+ positively selected. The sequence came from a woman in her twenties or thirties in good health. CDR3 sequence reads: CATRAGTYGYTF. CDR3 bases: TGTGCCACCCGGGCAGGGACCTATGGCTACACCTTC.